The 21 T cell receptor beta chains below were found in one sample sequenced in a study of blood T cells in healthy people across ages. Primed by a sample-barcoded 5' primer and a J-beta primer mix, a second PCR proceeded for roughly 6 to 12 cycles. TCRdb independently ran MiXCR on the 5' RACE reads; one entry per CDR3 protein. The top ten clones hold roughly 51% of a sample with around 400,000 distinct CDR3 sequences, 52% of them seen once. The material sequenced was blood. These receptors came from a man aged 60 to 75 in good health.

A few counts support this clonotype. V and J are TRBV21-1 and TRBJ2-6; TRBD1 reflects the table's D call only, with no check against the DNA. TRBV21-1 is classified as a pseudogene. The CDR3 is 18 residues long. The CDR3 coding sequence is TGTGCCAGCAGCAAAGAGGGACAGGGGGTGCGAGGGGCCAACGTCCTGACTTTC. Translation gives CASSKEGQGVRGANVLTF.

The J gene is TRBJ1-2, the V gene TRBV6-5; 7 nucleotides line up with TRBD1. V was clipped by 6 bases and J by 9 bases; unmatched bases: 4. Looked up from germline, CDR1 is MNHEY and CDR2 is SVGAGI. The CDR3 loop spans 11 amino acids. The CDR3 loop is CASRLDRRYTF. CDR3 DNA: TGTGCCAGCAGATTGGACAGGCGCTACACCTTC.

A remark on this clonotype: An end of the junction does not agree with germline; a read error may underlie this. The chain joins TRBV27 to TRBJ1-1, with a tentative D call TRBD1 (5 bases). Germline V CDR1 and CDR2: MNHEY, SMNVEV (reference sequence). The CDR3 runs to 18 residues. Here the CDR3 DNA reads TGTGCCAGTAGTTTATCGACCCCGGCGGCGGGGGTGAACACTGAAGCTTTCTTT. Translation gives CASSLSTPAAGVNTEAFF.

The J gene is TRBJ1-2, the V gene TRBV10-3; tentative D call: TRBD1 (6 bases). The V gene's germline CDR1 is ENHRY and CDR2 SYGVKD. Trimming removed 4 bases at V and 5 bases at J, with 20 bases between. The CDR3 runs 16 residues. DNA of the CDR3: TGTGCCATCAGTGTCGGGGAGGGCACGGGGGCTTATGGCTACACCTTC. It is translated as CAISVGEGTGAYGYTF.

This chain links TRBV6-1 with TRBJ2-3; 10 bases map to TRBD2. This CDR3 comprises 16 residues. CDR1 and CDR2 from the germline V gene are MNHNS and SASEGT. V was pared by 6 bases and J by 1 base, with 7 bases of the junction left unmatched. The CDR3 reads CASSPRGLARTDTQYF. The CDR3 DNA is TGTGCCAGCAGCCCTCGGGGACTAGCGCGCACAGATACGCAGTATTTT.

On this clonotype: A much larger clone lies a single base off, so this may be a read error. This chain's CDR3 is CSAPPTRTVYNEQFF. The CDR3 DNA reads as TGCAGTGCTCCCCCAACCCGGACTGTCTACAATGAGCAGTTCTTC. This chain connects TRBV20-1 to TRBJ2-1; D may be TRBD2 (5 bases). Germline V gives CDR1 DFQATT, CDR2 SNEGSKA (reference sequence). The CDR3 length is 15 residues. The V end was cut by 5 bases, the J end by 3 bases, with 17 bases between.

This clonotype occurred many times. This chain connects TRBV21-1 to TRBJ1-6; the table's D call, TRBD1, has no DNA check behind it. TRBV21-1 is given as a pseudogene. The CDR3 is 13 amino acids. The CDR3 bases are TGTGCCACCACCGGGACACCAAATTCACCCCTCCACTTT. Translating it yields CATTGTPNSPLHF.

Worth noting for this clonotype: A single base separates this from a much larger clone, so it may be a read error. The chain joins TRBV5-1 to TRBJ2-2; D remains unclear. Germline V lookup: CDR1 SGHRS, CDR2 YFSETQ. The CDR3 has 16 residues. V shed 9 bases and J shed 0 bases, with 18 bases lying between them. CDR3: CANRTSFSANTGELFF. The CDR3 bases are TGCGCCAACCGAACCTCCTTTTCCGCGAACACCGGGGAGCTGTTTTTT. Filled out from reference TRBV5-1 and TRBJ2-2, the complete variable domain reads KAGVTQTPRYLIKTRGQQVTLSCSPISGHRSVSWYQQTPGQGLQFLFEYFSETQRNKGNFPGRFSGRQFSNSRSEMNVSTLELGDSALYLCANRTSFSANTGELFFGEGSRLTVL.

The chain combines TRBV12-3 or TRBV12-4 with TRBJ2-1; 7 bases line up with TRBD1. The J segment lost 7 bases and the V segment lost 6 bases, leaving 0 bases of the junction unmatched. This CDR3 has 11 residues. The DNA for the CDR3 is TGTGCCAGCAGACAGGGGAATGAGCAGTTCTTC. It is translated as CASRQGNEQFF.

The rearrangement uses TRBV4-2 and TRBJ2-5, with 13 bases identical to TRBD2. The J call may not be correct, given that the DNA end is closer to TRBJ2-7. Germline-derived CDR1 and CDR2 are LGHNA and YNFKEQ. This CDR3 is built from 18 residues. In nucleotides, the CDR3 is TGTGCCAGCAGCCAAGTTCGGACTAGCGGGGGCCCCTTGGACGAGCAGTACTTC. Its protein product is CASSQVRTSGGPLDEQYF.

This rearrangement joins TRBV5-4 to TRBJ2-1; D perhaps matches TRBD2 (6 bases). With 4 bases removed from V and 5 bases from J, the gap between germline ends came to 19 bases. This CDR3 contains 16 residues. Germline V gene sequence: CDR1 SGHNT, CDR2 YYREEE (reference sequence). CDR3 residues: CASSPGTRRKNNEQFF. The CDR3 nucleotides read TGTGCCAGCAGCCCCGGGACTCGAAGAAAAAACAATGAGCAGTTCTTC.

This clonotype was observed a handful of times. The genes are TRBV7-2 and TRBJ2-1; 9 positions match TRBD1. The CDR3 runs to 13 residues. V dropped 5 bases and J dropped 13; count of bases not matched to a gene: 9. The germline CDR1 and CDR2 sequences are SGHTA and FQGNSA. The CDR3 protein is CASSARDRDQQFF. In nucleotides, the CDR3 is TGTGCCAGCAGCGCCCGGGACAGGGACCAACAGTTCTTC.

The gene calls are TRBV20-1 and TRBJ1-5; weak D call: TRBD1 (5 bases). Germline assignment: CDR1 DFQATT and CDR2 SNEGSKA (reference sequence). V gave up 4 bases and J gave up 1 base, with 8 bases separating them. CDR3 length: 13 amino acids. As DNA, the CDR3 is TGCAGTGCTAATTGGGGGAGCAATCAGCCCCAGCATTTT. Protein product: CSANWGSNQPQHF.

The V gene is TRBV25-1, the J gene TRBJ1-1; D may be TRBD1 (6 bases). Trimming shortened V by 1 base and J by 9 bases, and 15 bases separated the two germline ends. The CDR3 extends over 14 amino acids. Germline V CDR1 and CDR2: MGHDK, SYGVNS. CDR3 DNA sequence: TGTGCCAGCAGTGAATCTGGGGGGCTGAGAAAAGCTTTCTTT. This translates into CASSESGGLRKAFF.

CDR3: CATSALAVSGEQFF. DNA for the CDR3: TGTGCCACCAGCGCACTAGCGGTGTCCGGGGAGCAGTTCTTC. The V gene is TRBV15, the J gene TRBJ2-1, with 8 bases matching TRBD2. The CDR3 runs to 14 residues. J gave up 10 bases and V 5 bases, and 10 bases lay outside the gene matches. Germline V lookup: CDR1 LNHNV, CDR2 YYDKDF (reference sequence).

This clonotype was observed a handful of times. The rearrangement uses TRBV2 and TRBJ1-5; the D gene is possibly TRBD1 (5 bases). CDR1 is SNHLY and CDR2 is FYNNEI in the germline V gene. The CDR3 is 16 amino acids. Between the trimmed V and J ends, which lost 6 bases and 2 bases, there was a span of 17 bases. The CDR3 bases are TGTGCCAGCAGCCTTGACAGCCAAGGAGGCAATCAGCCCCAGCATTTT. Translating gives CASSLDSQGGNQPQHF.

The chain has TRBV28 and TRBJ1-1; D unclear. Germline CDR1 and CDR2: MDHEN and SYDVKM. The CDR3 is 14 amino acids. Trimming removed 3 bases from V and 0 bases from J, with 8 bases in between. CDR3 nucleotide sequence: TGTGCCAGCAGTTTGGTCGGTATGAACACTGAAGCTTTCTTT. Its protein product is CASSLVGMNTEAFF.

This clonotype was counted at least ten times. This sequence joins TRBV5-1 and TRBJ2-5; maybe TRBD1 (6 bases). CDR1 and CDR2 from the germline V gene are SGHRS and YFSETQ. The V gene lost 6 bases and the J gene lost 4 bases, with 16 bases spanning the gap. The CDR3 extends over 14 amino acids. The CDR3 loop reads CASTPQGSPETQYF. CDR3 coding DNA: TGCGCCAGCACACCGCAGGGGAGTCCAGAGACCCAGTACTTC.

In this sample, this clonotype turned up once. The CDR3 sequence is CASSREMTGSVYEQYF. The CDR3 DNA is TGTGCCAGCAGCCGAGAAATGACAGGGAGTGTGTACGAGCAGTACTTC. The chain carries TRBV4-2 and TRBJ2-7; 7 positions agree with TRBD1. The CDR3 has 16 residues. After removal of 4 bases from V and 4 bases from J, the junction contained 13 bases not matched to a gene. CDR1 LGHNA and CDR2 YNFKEQ come from the germline V gene.

Only a few counts were recorded for this clonotype. The chain has TRBV20-1 and TRBJ2-3; TRBD2 might be the D (6 bases). From germline, CDR1 is DFQATT and CDR2 SNEGSKA (reference sequence). The V gene lost 5 bases and the J gene lost 2 bases, with 11 bases spanning the gap. This CDR3 is 13 amino acids long. The CDR3 is CSAGAGITDTQYF. For the CDR3, the DNA is TGCAGTGCTGGGGCGGGGATCACAGATACGCAGTATTTT.

The V call is TRBV7-2, the J call TRBJ2-1; 7 bases map to TRBD2. The CDR3 has 15 residues. Looked up from germline, CDR1 is SGHTA and CDR2 is FQGNSA. Trimming took 4 bases from V and 7 from J; bases not matched to a gene: 10. The CDR3 DNA reads as TGTGCCAGCAGCTCCCTAGCGGTACCCGGGAATGAGCAGTTCTTC. Translating gives CASSSLAVPGNEQFF.